Sequencing of this T cell receptor (beta chain) was carried out in a study of T cell repertoires in ileal Crohn's disease (dated by TCRdb to between 2018 and 2021). About the study as a whole: At the time of surgery, approximately 35% of patients were active smokers, and the median duration of disease was 7.9 years. A total of around 170 mucosal samples from around 57 patients were sequenced, collected from several sites on the surgical specimen as well as at postoperative endoscopy. All patients had surgery for a complication: stricturing disease in about 60% and penetrating disease in 39%. The study ran alongside a multicentre cohort designed to identify predictors of early endoscopic recurrence after ileocolonic resection. Postoperative therapy was given to about half of the patients, with thiopurines administered to 11 patients and anti-TNF agents administered to some 17 patients. TCR repertoire analysis was done in some 60 Crohn's disease patients from a prospective multicentre cohort. A Rutgeerts score above i0 was used to define endoscopic postoperative recurrence. M6 samples consisted of neoterminal ileum biopsies collected during postoperative colonoscopy. Broad study findings and their caveats: Patients who were active smokers at surgery had a significantly higher proportion of clonal expansions than non-smokers (about 27% vs 20%, p=0.02). Compared with CD4 T cells, sorted CD8 T cells held more high-frequency clones, which suggests that the mucosal expansions were mostly CD8. Mucosal CD4 and CD8 T cells were sorted and sequenced only in a subgroup of patients, the size of which was not stated. Within the first year after surgery, the timing of postoperative endoscopy varied, and the median delay was nearly 7 months. Endoscopic recurrence was found to be associated with higher high-frequency clone percentages at surgery, and recurrence was observed in all patients with clonality above 26.8% (18/57).

As concerns this clone: Its recognized antigen is unknown. Per-base quality was not reported, and no clone a single base away is much larger than it.

The germline V gene yields SGHRS for CDR1 and YFSETQ for CDR2. The CDR3 covers 16 residues, taking in both the cysteine and the phenylalanine. The retained sequence is limited to the CDR3, 48 bases, with the frame set at the first base. V has 0 bases trimmed and J has 0 bases trimmed; junction bases matching no gene number 3. Five hundred nanograms of biopsy DNA per sample were submitted for commercial TCRB immunosequencing. A two-step, amplification bias-controlled multiplex PCR was used by Adaptive Biotechnology to amplify CDR3 regions from genomic DNA. Primers covering every V and J gene segment were used in the first PCR, while barcodes and Illumina adapters were added in the second PCR. CDR3 libraries were sequenced using an Illumina instrument. The original methods were these. The analysis drew on both the pipelines supplied by the vendor and custom analysis of the raw data in R/Bioconductor running R version 3.3.0. Clonality, which ranges from 0 to 1, was calculated as the inverse of the normalised Shannon entropy across all productive clones. The repertoire share taken up by the top 100 clones defined high-frequency clones, and only clones that passed a 95% confidence test were kept. Repertoire diversity was measured with the Simpson index, and overlap between samples was measured with the Morisita-Horn index. Drawn from immuneACCESS, this table holds only the in-frame rearrangements with V and J called that TCRdb kept. Clones are partly lost; checked studies trace under half to an unresolved V gene and leave the rest unexplained. That table gives V, J and clone size, and the DNA gave D and trimming. The sample table records about 12,000 clones; approximately 85% of these occur just once. Of the sample, roughly 10% falls within the top ten clones.

The sample's time point, from its label and the paper: neoterminal ileum biopsy at postoperative endoscopy, about 6 months after surgery. Eligible patients were adults with ileal or ileocolonic Crohn's disease who had an indication for ileocolonic resection. Whole ileal mucosal biopsies were stored frozen at -80°C before DNA extraction. Genomic DNA was extracted from frozen whole biopsies with a TRizol-based method and quantified on a NanoDrop 2000 spectrophotometer. This sequence originates from an adult with Crohn's disease. The sequenced sample consisted of ileal tissue. This chain joins TRBV5-1 to TRBJ2-1, with TRBD2 matching 7 junction bases. The CDR3 has the sequence CASSLAGGLSYNEQFF. In nucleotides, the sequence is TGCGCCAGCAGCTTGGCGGGAGGCCTCTCCTACAATGAGCAGTTCTTC. With the portions outside the CDR3 filled from the reference TRBV5-1 and TRBJ2-1 genes, the complete variable region becomes KAGVTQTPRYLIKTRGQQVTLSCSPISGHRSVSWYQQTPGQGLQFLFEYFSETQRNKGNFPGRFSGRQFSNSRSEMNVSTLELGDSALYLCASSLAGGLSYNEQFFGPGTRLTVL.